This T cell receptor beta chain originates from a study of CD8 T cells in ankylosing spondylitis. Study-wide results and limits: What appeared characteristic of ankylosing spondylitis blood was a TCR beta motif of 7 or 8 highly homologous variants.

This clonotype has ten or more counts. As yet, its antigen is unknown. Libraries for TCR beta were made by quantitative 5'-RACE with molecular barcodes. MiXCR, applied by TCRdb to the 5' RACE reads, yields one record per CDR3 protein. The data show about 460,000 distinct CDR3 sequences, approximately 5.3% seen once. V was clipped by 4 bases and J by 5 bases, with 8 bases between them. Per the germline V gene, CDR1 is MNHEY and CDR2 is SVGEGT. This CDR3 is built from 12 residues. The source is a male donor with ankylosing spondylitis. What was sequenced was blood, either unsorted or a sorted T cell fraction (not recorded which). This chain joins TRBV6-2 or TRBV6-3 and TRBJ2-5; D unresolved. CDR3 nucleotides: TGTGCCAGCAGTTCCCCAGCCGAGACCCAGTACTTC. It translates to CASSSPAETQYF.